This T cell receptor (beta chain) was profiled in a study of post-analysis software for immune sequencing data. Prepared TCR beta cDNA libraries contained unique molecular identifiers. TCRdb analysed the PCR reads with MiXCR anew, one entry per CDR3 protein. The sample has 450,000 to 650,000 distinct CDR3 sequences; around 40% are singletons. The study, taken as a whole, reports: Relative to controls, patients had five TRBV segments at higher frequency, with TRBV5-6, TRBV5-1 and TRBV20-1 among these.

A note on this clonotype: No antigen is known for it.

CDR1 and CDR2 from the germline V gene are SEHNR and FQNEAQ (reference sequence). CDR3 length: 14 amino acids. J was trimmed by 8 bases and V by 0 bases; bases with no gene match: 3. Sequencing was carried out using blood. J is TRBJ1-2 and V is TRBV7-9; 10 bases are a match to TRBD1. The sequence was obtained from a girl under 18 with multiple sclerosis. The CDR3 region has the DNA TGTGCCAGCAGCTTAGCAGACAGGGGGCGCGGCTACACCTTC. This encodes CASSLADRGRGYTF.